This TCR beta chain appears in the sequencing data of a study of vaccination and CD4 T cells after COVID-19. Sequenced with the Oncomine TCR Beta short-read assay was DNA taken from cultured CD4+ T cells. TCRdb called the PCR reads again in MiXCR, with one record for every CDR3 protein. The data show approximately 13,000 distinct CDR3 sequences, around half seen once. Study results and limitations: The median proportion of reactive clones detected only post-vaccination in convalescent patients was approximately 90%.

On this clonotype itself: Its antigen remains unknown.

The sample's treatment: roughly ten-day PBMC culture with coronavirus spike peptide pools or control peptides (ViraFEST assay). Sequenced sample: CD4+ T cells from blood, cultured in vitro. The sequence came from a human donor who had recovered from COVID-19.

As DNA, the CDR3 is TGTGCCAGCAGCCGCGGGGACAGGGGAACCTACGAGCAGTACTTC. It specifies CASSRGDRGTYEQYF. The chain carries TRBV6-1 and TRBJ2-7, with TRBD1 identical over 10 bases. CDR1 and CDR2 from the germline V gene are MNHNS and SASEGT. The CDR3 has 15 amino acids. V gave up 6 bases and J gave up 2 bases; unmatched junction bases: 7.